Shown below are 6 T cell receptor beta chains from a single sample sequenced in a study of regulatory T cells in long-lasting Graves disease. HTBI primers from iRepertoire and Arm-PCR of CDR3 regions yielded the TCR beta libraries. Via MiXCR, TCRdb re-called the multiplex PCR reads, giving one row per CDR3 protein. In the table there are around 250,000 distinct CDR3 sequences, around a sixth of which are singletons. Time point described: newly diagnosed GD, antithyroid drugs for less than 3 months. From RNA extracted from PBMCs, the TCR library was made. The same sample was also used in a study of T cells in Graves' hyperthyroidism and ophthalmopathy.

The sample was peripheral blood mononuclear cells (PBMCs), taken at new diagnosis, from a patient treated with antithyroid drugs. The origin of the receptors is a woman in her twenties or thirties with Graves disease.

This clonotype was detected a few times. The chain recombines TRBV7-9 with TRBJ2-7; maybe TRBD1 (5 bases). CDR1 and CDR2 from the germline V gene are SEHNR and FQNEAQ (reference sequence). CDR3 size: 15 residues. Trimming left V 6 bases short and J 1 base short, with 16 bases between. The CDR3 loop is CASRHSGRASYEQYF. The CDR3 nucleotides are TGTGCCAGCAGACACTCCGGCAGGGCTTCCTACGAGCAGTACTTC.

This chain joins TRBV2 and TRBJ1-5; D remains ambiguous. Germline V CDR1 and CDR2: SNHLY, FYNNEI. There are 13 residues in the CDR3. Deletions cut 4 bases from V and 2 bases from J, with 6 bases between. CDR3 residues: CASSVSRNQPQHF. The CDR3 bases are TGTGCCAGCAGTGTTTCCCGCAATCAGCCCCAGCATTTT.

This clonotype has more than one count but fewer than ten. The chain joins TRBV20-1 to TRBJ2-1; 7 positions agree with TRBD1. The germline V gene encodes CDR1 DFQATT and CDR2 SNEGSKA (reference sequence). Trimming took 6 bases from V and 5 from J; bases not matched to a gene: 13. This CDR3 has 15 amino acids. The CDR3 protein is CSAVLPGQINNEQFF. The CDR3 bases are TGCAGTGCAGTATTACCGGGACAGATTAACAATGAGCAGTTCTTC.

The chain joins TRBV11-2 to TRBJ1-2, with D unclear. In germline, CDR1 is SGHAT, CDR2 FQNNGV. V lost 4 bases and J lost 8, with 14 bases in between. The CDR3 length is 13 residues. The CDR3 reads CASSSPAEYGYTF. For the CDR3, the DNA is TGTGCCAGCAGCTCCCCGGCGGAATACGGCTACACCTTC. The variable domain in full, completed from reference TRBV11-2 and TRBJ1-2, reads EAGVAQSPRYKIIEKRQSVAFWCNPISGHATLYWYQQILGQGPKLLIQFQNNGVVDDSQLPKDRFSAERLKGVDSTLKIQPAKLEDSAVYLCASSSPAEYGYTFGSGTRLTVV.

Only one count was recorded for this clonotype. With a much larger clone just one base away, this may be a read error. V is TRBV10-3 and J is TRBJ2-5, with unresolved D. CDR3 length equals 18 residues. Germline V lookup: CDR1 ENHRY, CDR2 SYGVKD. In DNA form, the CDR3 reads TGTGCCATCAGTGAGTCGAAAGCCCAGACACGGTACCAAGGGACCCAGTACTTC. Amino acids: CAISESKAQTRYQGTQYF.

In this sample, this clonotype turned up many times. The V call is TRBV9, the J call TRBJ2-3; D assignment may be TRBD1 or TRBD2 (7 bases each). The germline CDR1 and CDR2 sequences are SGDLS and YYNGEE. V lost 4 bases to trimming and J lost 0 bases, with 18 bases between them. This CDR3 comprises 17 residues. The CDR3 DNA follows: TGTGCCAGCAGCCAGGGGGGGAAGCTGACTAGCACAGATACGCAGTATTTT. It encodes CASSQGGKLTSTDTQYF.